This entry lists 9 T cell receptor beta chains sequenced from one sample in a study of cytomegalovirus exposure and HLA in healthy donors (TCRdb year 2017). To prepare the library, the immunoSEQ multiplex PCR assay was applied. The immuneACCESS repertoire file appears here via TCRdb, limited to in-frame rearrangements. These files lack a portion of the clones; in checked studies, under half of the deficit traces to unresolved V genes, and the cause of the others is not known. Present in this sample are roughly 130,000 clones, 88% of which were seen just once. Of the sample, 1.4% falls within the top ten clones. Material for sequencing was PBMCs. The receptors derive from a man aged 25-40 years in good health and CMV-seronegative.

The CDR3 protein is CSVGRGTSSYEQYF. In DNA form, the CDR3 reads TGCAGCGTTGGTCGCGGGACCAGCTCCTACGAGCAGTACTTC. The chain employs TRBV29-1 and TRBJ2-7, with a weak D call TRBD2 (6 bases). V gave up 4 bases and J gave up 0 bases, with 13 bases separating them. The CDR3 extends over 14 amino acids. CDR1 SQVTM and CDR2 ANQGSEA come from the germline V gene.

This rearrangement joins TRBV28 to TRBJ2-4; tentatively, D is TRBD2 (6 bases). Germline V gives CDR1 MDHEN, CDR2 SYDVKM. CDR3 size: 18 residues. Trimming removed 3 bases at V and 3 bases at J, with 21 bases between. CDR3 loop: CASSFRLQGRGGKNIQYF. CDR3 nucleotide sequence: TGTGCCAGCAGTTTTCGCCTTCAGGGTAGGGGAGGCAAAAACATTCAGTACTTC.

V gene TRBV6-4 combines with J gene TRBJ2-1; tentative D call: TRBD2 (6 bases). CDR3 length: 16 residues. With 3 bases removed from V and 4 bases from J, the gap between germline ends came to 16 bases. CDR1 and CDR2 from the germline V gene are MRHNA and SNTAGT. The CDR3 reads CASSEFPGLDYNEQFF. The CDR3 DNA reads as TGTGCCAGCAGTGAGTTTCCGGGACTGGATTACAATGAGCAGTTCTTC.

The V call is TRBV5-6, the J call TRBJ2-7; TRBD2 aligns across 7 bases. The germline V gene encodes CDR1 SGHDT and CDR2 YYEEEE. Trimming cost V 1 base and J 4 bases; bases outside gene matches: 8. This CDR3 region has 15 residues. In DNA, the CDR3 is TGTGCCAGCAGCTTGCGGGTGGGGAGGGGTTACGAGCAGTACTTC. It is translated as CASSLRVGRGYEQYF.

As for this clone: The junction and the germline gene differ at one end; a read error may be behind it. The chain recombines TRBV19 with TRBJ1-1; weak D call: TRBD1 (5 bases). Germline V CDR1 and CDR2: LNHDA, SQIVND (reference sequence). The CDR3 loop spans 16 amino acids. CDR3 bases: TGTGCCAGTAGTATTTATGCGGGGACCGTGAACACCGAAGCTTTCTTT. Its translation is CASSIYAGTVNTEAFF.

V usage is TRBV2 and J usage is TRBJ1-1; 7 bases are shared with TRBD1. V gave up 8 bases and J gave up 3 bases; unmatched junction bases: 9. The CDR3 runs 14 residues. The germline V gene has CDR1 SNHLY and CDR2 FYNNEI. Written as DNA, the CDR3 is TGTGCCAGCCCCGAGGGGGCTGAGGACACTGAAGCTTTCTTT. Protein sequence: CASPEGAEDTEAFF.

The V call is TRBV27, the J call TRBJ1-1; 10 bases align to TRBD1. Trimming cost V 6 bases and J 4 bases; bases outside gene matches: 11. This CDR3 contains 16 residues. Germline V gives CDR1 MNHEY, CDR2 SMNVEV (reference sequence). The CDR3 here is CASSPRDRGWGTEAFF. DNA for the CDR3: TGTGCCAGCAGCCCCCGGGACAGGGGCTGGGGCACTGAAGCTTTCTTT.

The chain recombines TRBV7-7 with TRBJ2-7; 7 nucleotides line up with TRBD2. The CDR3 consists of 15 residues. V was pared by 5 bases and J by 6 bases, with 13 bases of the junction left unmatched. From germline, CDR1 is SSHAT and CDR2 FNYEAQ (reference sequence). CDR3 protein: CASSPHNEWGGEQYF. The CDR3 DNA reads TGTGCCAGCAGCCCGCACAACGAGTGGGGGGGCGAGCAGTACTTC.

This chain uses TRBV19 with TRBJ1-2, with 9 bases fitting TRBD1. From germline, CDR1 is LNHDA and CDR2 SQIVND (reference sequence). V shed 10 bases, J shed 6 bases, and the junction held 12 bases outside the gene matches. This CDR3 region has 14 residues. The chain's CDR3 is CATTDRGGLDGYTF. The CDR3 DNA sequence: TGTGCCACTACGGACAGGGGCGGTCTCGATGGCTACACCTTC.